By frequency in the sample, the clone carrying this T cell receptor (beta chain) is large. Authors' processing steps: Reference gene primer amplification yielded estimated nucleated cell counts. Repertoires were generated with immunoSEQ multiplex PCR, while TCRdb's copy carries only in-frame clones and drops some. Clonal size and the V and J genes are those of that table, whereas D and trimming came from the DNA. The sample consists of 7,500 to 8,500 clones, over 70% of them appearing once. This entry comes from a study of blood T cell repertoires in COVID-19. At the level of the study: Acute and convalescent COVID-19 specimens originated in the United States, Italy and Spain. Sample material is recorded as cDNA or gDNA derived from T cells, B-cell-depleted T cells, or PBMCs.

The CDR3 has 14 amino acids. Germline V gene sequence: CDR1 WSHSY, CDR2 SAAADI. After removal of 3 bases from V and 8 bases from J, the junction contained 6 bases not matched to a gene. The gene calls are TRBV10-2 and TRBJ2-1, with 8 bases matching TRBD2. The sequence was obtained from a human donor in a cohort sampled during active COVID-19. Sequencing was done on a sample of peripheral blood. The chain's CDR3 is CASSDSGSGYEQFF. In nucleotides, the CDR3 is TGCGCCAGCAGTGACAGCGGGAGTGGGTATGAGCAGTTCTTC.